Many counts were recorded for the clone carrying this T cell receptor beta chain. The antigen remains unidentified. A single record per CDR3 protein comes from TCRdb applying MiXCR to the reads. Counted here are tens of thousands of distinct CDR3 sequences, about 26% occurring once; the ten biggest clones make up 59%. V lost 7 bases and J lost 6; bases outside the gene matches: 12. Germline values: CDR1 ENHRY, CDR2 SYGVKD. The CDR3 is made up of 15 amino acids. This specimen belongs to a study of T cell repertoires in cytomegalovirus infection. Sequences were derived from CD8+ T cells from cultured PBMCs, sampled from culture after CMV antigen stimulation. V usage is TRBV10-3 and J usage is TRBJ1-2, with TRBD1 identical over 9 bases. The TCR sequence derives from a human donor in good health (CMV status not recorded). Some clones in this sample may be carry-over from other donors' samples. CDR3: CAINHAGTGKNGYTF. CDR3 in DNA: TGTGCCATCAACCATGCCGGGACAGGGAAGAATGGCTACACCTTC.